Presented here are 20 T cell receptor beta chains from one specimen sequenced in a study of CD8+ T cells in alopecia areata. Extraction of RNA preceded its reverse transcription into cDNA, which served as the sequencing template. Assay: immunoSEQ multiplex PCR; the TCRdb copy retains only in-frame clones and omits some. The sample holds about 140,000 clones; around 54% are singletons and the top ten take approximately 4.8%. Sequenced material: CD4+ T cells sorted from blood. The source of these receptors is a human donor in good health.

CDR3 sequence (DNA): TGTGCCAGCAGCCACATCATCAGCAGGGGGAACTATGGCTACACCTTC. It specifies CASSHIISRGNYGYTF. This sequence joins TRBV14 and TRBJ1-2, with 7 bases fitting TRBD1. The germline CDR1 and CDR2 sequences are SGHDN and FVKESK. With 3 bases clipped from V and 2 bases from J, the junction kept 9 bases outside the gene matches. This CDR3 has 16 residues.

V is TRBV7-6 and J is TRBJ2-3; 7 bases line up with TRBD2. CDR1 is SGHVS, CDR2 FNYEAQ, per germline. The CDR3 runs 16 residues. V lost 5 bases to trimming and J lost 5 bases; unmatched junction nucleotides: 13. The CDR3 DNA sequence: TGTGCCAGCAGCCGAGTCCCCCTAGCGGAAAAAGATACGCAGTATTTT. Protein: CASSRVPLAEKDTQYF.

V gene TRBV6-1 combines with J gene TRBJ2-2, with D tentatively TRBD1 (6 bases). Germline CDR1 is MNHNS and CDR2 is SASEGT. Trimming pared 4 bases from V and 2 bases from J, leaving 14 bases between. The CDR3 extends over 16 amino acids. CDR3 sequence: CASSGLRGANTGELFF. DNA for the CDR3: TGTGCCAGCAGTGGACTCAGGGGCGCAAACACCGGGGAGCTGTTTTTT.

This clone occurred a few times. The chain links TRBV5-6 to TRBJ2-5; 11 nucleotides match TRBD1. Germline CDR1 SGHDT, CDR2 YYEEEE. J gave up 5 bases and V 2 bases, and 8 bases lay outside the gene matches. The CDR3 loop spans 16 amino acids. CDR3 residues: CASSLAGTGGMETQYF. CDR3 in DNA: TGTGCCAGCAGCTTAGCCGGGACAGGGGGTATGGAGACCCAGTACTTC. The full variable domain, with the rest looked up from reference TRBV5-6 and TRBJ2-5, is DAGVTQSPTHLIKTRGQQVTLRCSPKSGHDTVSWYQQALGQGPQFIFQYYEEEERQRGNFPDRFSGHQFPNYSSELNVNALLLGDSALYLCASSLAGTGGMETQYFGPGTRLLVL.

The chain combines TRBV11-2 with TRBJ2-5, with 14 nucleotides matching TRBD2. The J segment lost 3 bases and the V segment lost 3 bases, leaving 6 bases of the junction unmatched. Per the germline V gene, CDR1 is SGHAT and CDR2 is FQNNGV. The CDR3 spans 17 residues. The CDR3 protein is CASSFYRLAGGKETQYF. The CDR3 DNA reads TGTGCCAGCAGCTTTTATCGACTAGCGGGAGGGAAAGAGACCCAGTACTTC.

This rearrangement joins TRBV29-1 to TRBJ2-4; D uncertain. From germline, CDR1 is SQVTM and CDR2 ANQGSEA. Trimming shortened V by 6 bases and J by 0 bases, and 9 bases separated the two germline ends. The CDR3 is 13 residues long. CDR3 nucleotide sequence: TGCAGCGTGGCGGTACTAGCCAAAAACATTCAGTACTTC. Translation: CSVAVLAKNIQYF.

The genes are TRBV30 and TRBJ1-1; D unclear. Looked up from germline, CDR1 is GTSNPN and CDR2 is SVGIG (reference sequence). V lost 5 bases and J lost 3, with 7 bases in between. This CDR3 contains 11 residues. The DNA for the CDR3 is TGTGCCTGGGGAAATGACACTGAAGCTTTCTTT. It encodes CAWGNDTEAFF.

J is TRBJ1-1 and V is TRBV7-9; D uncertain. This CDR3 spans 13 amino acids. V was clipped by 3 bases and J by 5 bases, with 10 bases between them. The V gene's germline CDR1 is SEHNR and CDR2 FQNEAQ (reference sequence). In nucleotides, the CDR3 is TGTGCCAGCAGCTTCGGGCAGGAGACTGAAGCTTTCTTT. It codes for CASSFGQETEAFF. Full variable domain (rest looked up from reference TRBV7-9 and TRBJ1-1): DTGVSQNPRHKITKRGQNVTFRCDPISEHNRLYWYRQTLGQGPEFLTYFQNEAQLEKSRLLSDRFSAERPKGSFSTLEIQRTEQGDSAMYLCASSFGQETEAFFGQGTRLTVV.

A single count supports this clone. The chain employs TRBV23-1 and TRBJ2-7; 7 nucleotides align to TRBD2. TRBV23-1 falls under the ORF class, with uncertain function. The CDR3 runs to 13 residues. The ends lost 10 bases at V and 3 bases at J; junction bases unmatched: 9. In DNA, the CDR3 is TGCGCCACTATTTGCGGGAGAGTCTACGAGCAGTACTTC. Residues: CATICGRVYEQYF.

This clone was recorded only once. CDR3: CSAPGGALGSSYEQYF. CDR3 in DNA: TGCAGCGCCCCCGGGGGGGCCCTAGGGAGCTCCTACGAGCAGTACTTC. The gene calls are TRBV29-1 and TRBJ2-7, with TRBD2 matching over 8 bases. This CDR3 contains 16 residues. With V trimmed by 7 bases and J by 0 bases, 14 bases remained unmatched. Germline CDR1 and CDR2: SQVTM and ANQGSEA.

CDR3 in amino acids: CATSRSPTGDGYTF. The CDR3 bases are TGTGCCACCAGCAGATCCCCCACAGGGGATGGCTACACCTTC. The chain combines TRBV15 with TRBJ1-2; TRBD1 matches at 7 bases. CDR3 length equals 14 residues. V trimming: 2 bases; J trimming: 6 bases; junction bases outside the gene matches: 6. The germline gives CDR1 LNHNV, CDR2 YYDKDF (reference sequence). The full variable domain, with the rest looked up from reference TRBV15 and TRBJ1-2, is DAMVIQNPRYQVTQFGKPVTLSCSQTLNHNVMYWYQQKSSQAPKLLFHYYDKDFNNEADTPDNFQSRRPNTSFCFLDIRSPGLGDTAMYLCATSRSPTGDGYTFGSGTRLTVV.

The chain recombines TRBV5-1 with TRBJ2-2; 7 nucleotides match TRBD1. Trimming at V came to 4 bases and at J to 0 bases, leaving 6 bases not matched to a gene. Germline values: CDR1 SGHRS, CDR2 YFSETQ. This CDR3 spans 16 amino acids. The CDR3 reads CASSPGDRANTGELFF. The CDR3 nucleotides read TGCGCCAGCAGCCCGGGTGACAGGGCGAACACCGGGGAGCTGTTTTTT.

The rearrangement links TRBV5-1 to TRBJ2-3; 9 nucleotides line up with TRBD2. The germline gives CDR1 SGHRS, CDR2 YFSETQ. J lost 3 bases, V lost 7 bases, and 6 bases had no gene match. The length of the CDR3 is 14 residues. The CDR3 protein is CASRPAGGTDTQYF. The CDR3 region has the DNA TGCGCCAGCCGCCCAGCGGGAGGAACAGATACGCAGTATTTT.

The chain employs TRBV29-1 and TRBJ2-1; TRBD2 agrees at 9 bases. The CDR3 has 12 amino acids. V trimming: 4 bases; J trimming: 10 bases; junction bases outside the gene matches: 5. Germline V gene sequence: CDR1 SQVTM, CDR2 ANQGSEA. CDR3 nucleotides: TGCAGCGTTGTCCCGCTAGCGGGAGAGCAGTTCTTC. Translation: CSVVPLAGEQFF.

This clone occurred once. This specimen includes other DNA sequences encoding the same CDR3. This sequence joins TRBV5-1 and TRBJ1-2, with D uncertain. Trimming removed 0 bases from V and 6 bases from J, with 9 bases in between. The CDR3 covers 13 residues. CDR1 is SGHRS and CDR2 is YFSETQ in the germline V gene. The DNA of the CDR3 is TGCGCCAGCAGCTTGGGAAGAGGAGATGGCTACACCTTC. Translation gives CASSLGRGDGYTF.

The rearrangement joins TRBV5-1 to TRBJ2-5; D is unresolved. CDR1 is SGHRS and CDR2 is YFSETQ in the germline V gene. The CDR3 is made up of 12 amino acids. V dropped 0 bases and J dropped 3 bases, with 3 bases sitting between them. The CDR3 nucleotides read TGCGCCAGCAGCTTGGCCAAAGAGACCCAGTACTTC. As protein: CASSLAKETQYF.

There are a few counts of this clone. The genes are TRBV11-2 and TRBJ2-1; TRBD2 matches 8 bases. Germline V lookup: CDR1 SGHAT, CDR2 FQNNGV. V was clipped by 5 bases and J by 11 bases; unmatched bases: 8. There are 13 residues in the CDR3. The CDR3 DNA reads as TGTGCCAGCAGCACCCGTACTAGCGGCCAGCAGTTCTTC. It translates to CASSTRTSGQQFF.

The chain couples TRBV29-1 to TRBJ2-7, with D hard to call. CDR1 SQVTM and CDR2 ANQGSEA come from the germline V gene. The V end lost 4 bases, the J end lost 3 bases, and 7 bases lay between the germline ends. The CDR3 length is 11 residues. CDR3 nucleotides: TGCAGCGTTGGTGGGTACTACGAGCAGTACTTC. Protein: CSVGGYYEQYF.

The gene calls are TRBV6-5 and TRBJ2-7; 9 bases fit TRBD1. With V trimmed by 6 bases and J by 10 bases, 7 bases remained unmatched. Germline-derived CDR1 and CDR2 are MNHEY and SVGAGI. The CDR3 extends over 12 amino acids. CDR3 residues: CASRTGTGIQYF. DNA for the CDR3: TGTGCCAGCAGAACCGGGACAGGGATTCAGTACTTC.

V and J are TRBV29-1 and TRBJ2-7; D is unclear. CDR3 length: 12 residues. Trimming shortened V by 4 bases and J by 5 bases, and 12 bases separated the two germline ends. CDR1 and CDR2 from the germline V gene are SQVTM and ANQGSEA. The CDR3 reads CSVAPHPHEQYF. For the CDR3, the DNA is TGCAGCGTTGCCCCCCATCCCCACGAGCAGTACTTC.